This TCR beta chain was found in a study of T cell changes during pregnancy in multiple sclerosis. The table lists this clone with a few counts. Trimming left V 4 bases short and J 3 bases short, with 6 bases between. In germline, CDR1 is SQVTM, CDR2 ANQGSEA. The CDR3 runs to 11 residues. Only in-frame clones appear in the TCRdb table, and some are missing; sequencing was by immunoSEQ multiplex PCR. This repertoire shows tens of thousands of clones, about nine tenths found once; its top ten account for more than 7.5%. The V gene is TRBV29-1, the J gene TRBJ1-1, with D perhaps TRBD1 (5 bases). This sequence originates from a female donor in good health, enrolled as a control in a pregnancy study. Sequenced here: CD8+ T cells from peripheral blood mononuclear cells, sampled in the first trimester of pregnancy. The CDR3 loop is CSVAGDTEAFF. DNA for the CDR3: TGCAGCGTTGCGGGGGACACTGAAGCTTTCTTT.